This T cell receptor (beta chain) originates from a study of shared clonotypes between healthy human individuals. Trimming took 6 bases from V and 5 from J, leaving 10 bases between them. The CDR3 is 12 residues long. The germline gives CDR1 LNHDA, CDR2 SQIVND (reference sequence). The data were produced by immunoSEQ multiplex PCR, yet TCRdb's version contains in-frame clones alone and is incomplete. The table includes 2.5 million or so clones, more than 80% detected once. CD45RA-negative memory and CD45RA+ naive subsets were split from the CD4+ cells. The V call is TRBV19, the J call TRBJ1-2; D perhaps matches TRBD1 (6 bases). The receptor comes from a man younger than 35 in good health. The sample consisted of naive CD4+ T cells sorted from blood. Regarding subset: CD45RA+ positively selected. CDR3 nucleotide sequence: TGTGCCAGTAGCGTTACAGGGTATGGCTACACCTTC. Its translation is CASSVTGYGYTF. Combining the CDR3 with reference TRBV19 and TRBJ1-2 gives the whole variable domain DGGITQSPKYLFRKEGQNVTLSCEQNLNHDAMYWYRQDPGQGLRLIYYSQIVNDFQKGDIAEGYSVSREKKESFPLTVTSAQKNPTAFYLCASSVTGYGYTFGSGTRLTVV.